These T cell receptor beta chains were read from a single sample in a study of PD-L1 blockade in urothelial cancer. Using immunoSEQ multiplex PCR, the repertoire was profiled, and TCRdb retains in-frame clones only, with some absent. The table includes some 40,000 clones, around 90% detected once. The source was PBMCs, collected around atezolizumab (anti-PD-L1) treatment. The receptors were gathered from a man between 65 and 85 years old with urothelial cancer. Each CDR3 is given with its conserved first and last residue. D genes are given only for firm matches. For some rows the clone size is stated as once, few or many, or as a class when expanded; others skip it.

v_call: TRBV12-5; d_call: .; clone_size: .; cdr3_aa: CASGTHRQDSNQPQHF
v_call: TRBV19; d_call: .; clone_size: .; cdr3_aa: CASSDPIGYTF
v_call: TRBV2; d_call: .; clone_size: .; cdr3_aa: CASSEAELSSGNTIYF
v_call: TRBV28; d_call: .; clone_size: .; cdr3_aa: CASRGPTQYF
v_call: TRBV2; d_call: TRBD1; clone_size: .; cdr3_aa: CASGLQGAGYGYTF
v_call: TRBV28; d_call: TRBD2; clone_size: .; cdr3_aa: CASGGGRAVGELFF
v_call: TRBV18; d_call: TRBD1; clone_size: .; cdr3_aa: CASSPGQGVADTQYF
v_call: TRBV6-5; d_call: .; clone_size: .; cdr3_aa: CASSYSILTITDTQYF
v_call: TRBV5-1; d_call: TRBD1; clone_size: .; cdr3_aa: CASRTGGVNTEAFF
v_call: TRBV5-1; d_call: TRBD2; clone_size: .; cdr3_aa: CASSLWASGDQETQYF
v_call: TRBV6-5; d_call: .; clone_size: .; cdr3_aa: CASRDISYGYTF
v_call: TRBV9; d_call: .; clone_size: .; cdr3_aa: CASSVDWSGPSQETQYF
v_call: TRBV19; d_call: .; clone_size: .; cdr3_aa: CASSIGGRENTEAFF
v_call: TRBV10-3; d_call: .; clone_size: once; cdr3_aa: CAISESGQYGQYF
v_call: TRBV7-9; d_call: TRBD1; clone_size: .; cdr3_aa: CASSPGQGNYEQYF
v_call: TRBV28; d_call: TRBD1; clone_size: .; cdr3_aa: CASSLITRTGSNQPQHF
v_call: TRBV19; d_call: .; clone_size: .; cdr3_aa: CASRKPGLHNEQFF
v_call: TRBV2; d_call: .; clone_size: few; cdr3_aa: CASSTTGNYGYTF
v_call: TRBV19; d_call: TRBD2; clone_size: once; cdr3_aa: CASSPRTSARNEQFF
v_call: TRBV9; d_call: .; clone_size: .; cdr3_aa: CASSVVASGTDTQYF
v_call: TRBV27; d_call: .; clone_size: .; cdr3_aa: CASRGGASGITDTQYF
v_call: TRBV21-1; d_call: .; clone_size: few; cdr3_aa: CASSKEDSEGYNEQFF
v_call: TRBV28; d_call: .; clone_size: .; cdr3_aa: CASRDLDRLELFF
v_call: TRBV27; d_call: .; clone_size: .; cdr3_aa: CASGGRNEQYF
v_call: TRBV28; d_call: TRBD2; clone_size: .; cdr3_aa: CASSLTSGRPPPEDTQYF
v_call: TRBV19; d_call: TRBD2; clone_size: .; cdr3_aa: CASSERGSGSYHSSTDTQYF
v_call: TRBV13; d_call: .; clone_size: .; cdr3_aa: CASSLGLGARGYYGYTF